This T cell receptor (beta chain) was identified during a study of spatial heterogeneity in lung cancer (dated by TCRdb to between 2018 and 2021). Regarding the study in general: More beta-chain than alpha-chain transcripts were consistently detected, likely reflecting higher beta-chain transcript abundance. In the raw uncorrected reads, each unique combination of TCR and UMI appeared more than ten times on average. In non-small cell lung cancer, the study made a quantitative comparison of TCR alpha and beta repertoires among multiple tumor regions, matched nontumor lung and blood. TCR repertoire features were related to nonsynonymous mutation counts determined by whole-exome sequencing of tumor tissue. Both alpha and beta chains were TCR-sequenced in samples taken at surgery, namely 220 tumor regions, under 80 matched nontumor lung samples and about 52 PBMC samples. Beyond this particular receptor, the publication reports: Ubiquitous expanded tumor TCRs were found in blood more often at tumor resection than at routine follow-up. Additional single-cell paired TCR alpha and beta sequencing was considered necessary to confirm, at a functional level, the hypothesis that regional TCRs recognize regional mutations.

The CDR3 starts with the cysteine, ends with the phenylalanine, and has 17 residues. The entry retains the CDR3 DNA only, 51 bases that are in frame from base 1. V and J are trimmed by 1 base and 2 bases, and the gene matches miss 8 bases of the junction. CDR1 and CDR2, looked up from the germline V gene, are LGHNA and YSLEER. Library prep was done by 5' RACE. For sequencing, a NextSeq 500 was employed. The TCR library protocol attached a unique molecular identifier to each TCR cDNA molecule to allow correction of PCR and sequencing errors. Under the source paper's analysis protocol: Decombinator tools were used for TCR identification, UMI-based error correction and CDR3 extraction. Expanded TCRs were defined as those above a frequency of 2 per 1,000, corresponding to the top 1% of the tumor frequency distribution. Renyi diversity was computed with the R vegan package after each repertoire had been subsampled 100 times to 5,000 TCRs. CDR3 similarity networks were built from amino acid triplet string-kernel similarity, connecting CDR3s with pairwise similarity above 0.82. Through fastp at Q25 and MiXCR, TCRdb rebuilt clones from the public reads, retaining in-frame beta chains. A single entry per CDR3 protein holds the most common genes and DNA from its merged rows. TCRdb, not the authors, supplied the V and J calls. This sample is represented by 77,000 or so distinct CDR3 sequences; approximately 21% of them were singletons. 5.5% to 7% of the sample belongs to the ten largest clones.

This clonotype came up once. Its antigen is not yet known. No much larger clonotype is one base removed from it; base qualities were not supplied. One read gives only weak evidence. Interpreted using the paper, the time point label stands for: sample taken at primary tumor resection. Whole RNA extracted from tumor and nontumor lung tissue, or from cryopreserved PBMC samples, was used for TCR sequencing without cell sorting. Donors were under 95 patients with early-stage, untreated non-small cell lung cancer from the lung TRACERx cohort. Only patients for whom sufficient RNA was available from at least two tumor regions were selected for TCR sequencing.

This receptor was identified in a male donor with early-stage non-small cell lung cancer. Sequencing was performed on PBMCs, taken at surgery. The chain uses TRBV4-3 and TRBJ2-5; 9 central nucleotides agree with TRBD2. The bases read TGCGCCAGCAGCCAAGGGGCGGGAGGGCGCTTACAAGAGACCCAGTACTTC. Its protein is CASSQGAGGRLQETQYF.